Presented here are 27 T cell receptor beta chains from one specimen sequenced in a study of cytomegalovirus exposure and HLA in healthy donors. This PCR relied on a set of 60 Vbeta primers and 13 Jbeta primers. Profiled with immunoSEQ multiplex PCR; TCRdb holds only in-frame clones, not every one. This table has about 160,000 clones, roughly 85% appearing once. The specimen was PBMCs. All receptors derive from a man in his forties or fifties in good health and CMV-seronegative.

The chain carries TRBV9 and TRBJ1-2, with 7 bases aligning to TRBD1. This CDR3 contains 16 residues. CDR1 and CDR2 (germline): SGDLS, YYNGEE. J gave up 0 bases and V 0 bases, and 5 bases lay outside the gene matches. In nucleotides, the CDR3 is TGTGCCAGCAGCGTAGGGGGACAGTCCACTAACTATGGCTACACCTTC. Residues: CASSVGGQSTNYGYTF.

The CDR3 sequence is CASSPLDRETGNTIYF. The CDR3 region has the DNA TGTGCCAGCTCACCCCTGGACAGGGAAACTGGAAACACCATATATTTT. The V and J genes are TRBV18 and TRBJ1-3; the match to TRBD1 covers 8 bases. The V gene end was trimmed by 3 bases and the J gene end by 2 bases; junction bases not matched to a gene: 6. This CDR3 has 16 residues. From germline, CDR1 is KGHSH and CDR2 LQKENI.

This chain joins TRBV27 and TRBJ2-3, with no clear D. Per the germline V gene, CDR1 is MNHEY and CDR2 is SMNVEV (reference sequence). The CDR3 loop spans 16 amino acids. The germline V and J ends were trimmed by 1 base and 0 bases, with 11 bases remaining between them. The CDR3: CASSLFRSTSTDTQYF. CDR3 DNA: TGTGCCAGCAGTTTATTCAGGTCTACTAGCACAGATACGCAGTATTTT.

The chain links TRBV4-3 to TRBJ2-7; TRBD1 matches 9 bases. The CDR3 has 18 amino acids. CDR1 is LGHNA, CDR2 YSLEER, per germline. The V and J ends lost 2 bases and 3 bases, in that order; junction bases with no gene match: 14. The CDR3 loop reads CASSQTGTGSFPGYEQYF. The DNA of the CDR3 is TGCGCCAGCAGCCAAACCGGGACAGGGAGTTTTCCGGGCTACGAGCAGTACTTC.

This sequence joins TRBV6-1 and TRBJ1-1, with a tentative D call TRBD1 (6 bases). The CDR3 is 14 amino acids. Deletions cut 7 bases from V and 4 bases from J, with 16 bases between. Germline values: CDR1 MNHNS, CDR2 SASEGT. CDR3: CASKGDNWGTEAFF. Here the CDR3 DNA reads TGTGCCAGCAAAGGGGACAACTGGGGCACTGAAGCTTTCTTT.

This rearrangement joins TRBV5-1 to TRBJ1-1, with TRBD1 matching 7 bases. V trimming: 6 bases; J trimming: 5 bases; junction bases outside the gene matches: 7. Germline CDR1 is SGHRS and CDR2 is YFSETQ. The CDR3 is 13 residues long. The CDR3 DNA reads as TGCGCCAGCAACCCGACAGGGTGGACTGAAGCTTTCTTT. Encoded protein: CASNPTGWTEAFF.

The chain is built from TRBV5-1 and TRBJ1-4, with 8 bases matching TRBD1. Germline assignment: CDR1 SGHRS and CDR2 YFSETQ. The CDR3 is 14 residues long. V lost 2 bases to trimming and J lost 8 bases; unmatched junction nucleotides: 5. CDR3 DNA: TGCGCCAGCAGCTTCGGCAGGGGGCAGGAAAAACTGTTTTTT. It is translated as CASSFGRGQEKLFF.

This clone was seen more than once but under ten times. The V call is TRBV7-9, the J call TRBJ2-7; weak D call: TRBD2 (5 bases). In germline, CDR1 is SEHNR, CDR2 FQNEAQ (reference sequence). CDR3 size: 15 residues. Trimming cost V 5 bases and J 2 bases, with 16 bases left between them. The CDR3 DNA sequence: TGTGCCAGCAGCATTAGCGATTCTTACCCCTACGAGCAGTACTTC. It yields the protein CASSISDSYPYEQYF. Combining the CDR3 with reference TRBV7-9 and TRBJ2-7 gives the whole variable domain DTGVSQNPRHKITKRGQNVTFRCDPISEHNRLYWYRQTLGQGPEFLTYFQNEAQLEKSRLLSDRFSAERPKGSFSTLEIQRTEQGDSAMYLCASSISDSYPYEQYFGPGTRLTVT.

This clone showed up just a few times. The chain uses TRBV7-2 and TRBJ2-7, with 11 bases that match TRBD1. The junction had 5 bases not matched to a gene; V was cut back by 5 bases and J by 5 bases. The CDR3 is made up of 14 amino acids. Germline V gene data show CDR1 as SGHTA and CDR2 as FQGNSA. The DNA for the CDR3 is TGTGCCAGCAGCGGACAGGGGGCTGAACACGAGCAGTACTTC. It specifies CASSGQGAEHEQYF.

CDR3 coding DNA: TGTGCCAGCAGCCCAGGGGGCAGGTTGGCGGAGGAGCAGTACTTC. This codes for CASSPGGRLAEEQYF. V and J are TRBV7-2 and TRBJ2-7; the match to TRBD1 covers 8 bases. The CDR3 totals 15 residues. Trimming took 5 bases from V and 7 from J; bases not matched to a gene: 13. CDR1 is SGHTA and CDR2 is FQGNSA in the germline V gene.

The chain combines TRBV11-1 with TRBJ2-2; TRBD2 matches at 13 bases. The CDR3 runs to 17 residues. Looked up from germline, CDR1 is SGHAT and CDR2 is FQDESV (reference sequence). Germline trimming cut 3 bases from V and 7 bases from J; bases unmatched to any gene: 8. Here the CDR3 DNA reads TGTGCCAGCAGCTTCGCGGGACTAGCGGGATCGGGCGGGGAGCTGTTTTTT. Its protein is CASSFAGLAGSGGELFF. Full variable domain (missing parts from reference TRBV11-1 and TRBJ2-2): EAEVAQSPRYKITEKSQAVAFWCDPISGHATLYWYRQILGQGPELLVQFQDESVVDDSQLPKDRFSAERLKGVDSTLKIQPAELGDSAMYLCASSFAGLAGSGGELFFGEGSRLTVL.

In the case of this clone: The sample holds other DNA sequences that translate to the same CDR3. The chain carries TRBV28 and TRBJ2-5; D possibly corresponds to TRBD2 (5 bases). V lost 6 bases, J lost 4 bases, and 12 bases lay in between. Germline values: CDR1 MDHEN, CDR2 SYDVKM. The CDR3 totals 13 residues. As DNA, the CDR3 is TGTGCCAGCAGCTTGGCGGGCGGAGAGACCCAGTACTTC. It codes for CASSLAGGETQYF.

V gene TRBV7-8 combines with J gene TRBJ1-2, with 8 bases that match TRBD1. The CDR3 totals 16 residues. The ends lost 5 bases at V and 8 bases at J; junction bases unmatched: 16. From germline, CDR1 is SGHVS and CDR2 FQNEAQ. CDR3 in DNA: TGTGCCAGCAGCCCAAGACGGACAGGGTCTATTGAAGGCTACACCTTC. Its protein product is CASSPRRTGSIEGYTF. Full variable domain (missing parts from reference TRBV7-8 and TRBJ1-2): GAGVSQSPRYKVAKRGQDVALRCDPISGHVSLFWYQQALGQGPEFLTYFQNEAQLDKSGLPSDRFFAERPEGSVSTLKIQRTQQEDSAVYLCASSPRRTGSIEGYTFGSGTRLTVV.

This clone is a singleton in its sample. J is TRBJ1-1 and V is TRBV29-1; D call uncertain. Trimming cost V 0 bases and J 4 bases, with 6 bases left between them. The CDR3 contains 12 residues. Germline V gene sequence: CDR1 SQVTM, CDR2 ANQGSEA. The CDR3, as DNA: TGCAGCGTTGAAGAAACGGGCACTGAAGCTTTCTTT. Protein sequence: CSVEETGTEAFF.

This clone was recorded only once. The V call is TRBV15, the J call TRBJ2-4, with 9 bases that match TRBD1. The CDR3 contains 19 residues. Per germline, CDR1 LNHNV and CDR2 YYDKDF (reference sequence). Germline trimming cut 1 base from V and 2 bases from J; bases unmatched to any gene: 12. CDR3: CATSRGPGQGQYTKNIQYF. Written as DNA, the CDR3 is TGTGCCACCAGCAGAGGGCCGGGACAGGGCCAATACACCAAAAACATTCAGTACTTC.

CDR3 amino acids: CASRERPDEQFF. CDR3 DNA: TGTGCCAGCAGGGAGAGGCCCGATGAGCAGTTCTTC. This chain uses TRBV2 with TRBJ2-1, with D uncertain. CDR1 and CDR2 (germline): SNHLY, FYNNEI. Trimming left V 6 bases short and J 8 bases short, with 11 bases between. The CDR3 length is 12 residues.

The chain employs TRBV28 and TRBJ2-5, with D tentatively TRBD2 (5 bases). The CDR3 totals 15 residues. The germline gives CDR1 MDHEN, CDR2 SYDVKM. Deletions cut 4 bases from V and 2 bases from J, with 14 bases between. The CDR3 region has the DNA TGTGCCAGCAGTTCATCCTGGCGGGCTCAAGAGACCCAGTACTTC. As protein: CASSSSWRAQETQYF.

This clone was counted a few times. This chain joins TRBV5-1 and TRBJ2-5, with 15 bases matching TRBD2. CDR3 length: 17 residues. J was trimmed by 1 base and V by 4 bases; bases with no gene match: 5. Per the germline V gene, CDR1 is SGHRS and CDR2 is YFSETQ. CDR3 sequence: CASSQGLAGGSQETQYF. As DNA, the CDR3 is TGCGCCAGCAGCCAAGGACTAGCGGGAGGGAGCCAAGAGACCCAGTACTTC.

The rearrangement uses TRBV18 and TRBJ2-4; a weak D match, TRBD2 (5 bases). Trimming pared 6 bases from V and 7 bases from J, leaving 19 bases between. Germline V lookup: CDR1 KGHSH, CDR2 LQKENI. The CDR3 is 15 residues long. The CDR3 is CASSSPSAGLNIQYF. The CDR3 DNA sequence: TGTGCCAGCTCGAGTCCAAGTGCGGGCTTGAACATTCAGTACTTC.

The chain recombines TRBV20-1 with TRBJ2-7, with D possibly TRBD2 on 5 matching bases. Germline CDR1 is DFQATT and CDR2 is SNEGSKA (reference sequence). This CDR3 spans 10 amino acids. V lost 1 base and J lost 12, with 10 bases in between. As DNA, the CDR3 is TGCAGTGCTAGAGTACTAGATTTGTACTTC. Translating gives CSARVLDLYF.

This chain uses TRBV19 with TRBJ2-2; 8 positions agree with TRBD1. V shed 4 bases, J shed 3 bases, and the junction held 13 bases outside the gene matches. The CDR3 contains 18 residues. Germline CDR1 is LNHDA and CDR2 is SQIVND (reference sequence). DNA for the CDR3: TGTGCCAGTAGTACCCAAGCAGGGGGCGCCCCGGACACCGGGGAGCTGTTTTTT. Protein: CASSTQAGGAPDTGELFF.

This rearrangement joins TRBV5-1 to TRBJ2-7; the match to TRBD1 covers 8 bases. The CDR3 contains 14 residues. Per the germline V gene, CDR1 is SGHRS and CDR2 is YFSETQ. J lost 2 bases, V lost 2 bases, and 3 bases had no gene match. The CDR3 loop reads CASSLRQGTYEQYF. In DNA, the CDR3 is TGCGCCAGCAGCTTACGACAGGGGACCTACGAGCAGTACTTC. Full variable domain (missing parts from reference TRBV5-1 and TRBJ2-7): KAGVTQTPRYLIKTRGQQVTLSCSPISGHRSVSWYQQTPGQGLQFLFEYFSETQRNKGNFPGRFSGRQFSNSRSEMNVSTLELGDSALYLCASSLRQGTYEQYFGPGTRLTVT.

The chain is built from TRBV19 and TRBJ1-2; 7 bases line up with TRBD1. The V gene end was trimmed by 4 bases and the J gene end by 3 bases; junction bases not matched to a gene: 5. The CDR3 is made up of 14 amino acids. Germline lookup yields CDR1 LNHDA and CDR2 SQIVND (reference sequence). As DNA, the CDR3 is TGTGCCAGTAGTAGTGACAGGGATTACTATGGCTACACCTTC. This encodes CASSSDRDYYGYTF.

The chain combines TRBV5-4 with TRBJ2-7; TRBD1 agrees at 8 bases. Trimming removed 4 bases from V and 6 bases from J; junction bases left unmatched: 12. The CDR3 sequence is 15 residues long. Germline assignment: CDR1 SGHNT and CDR2 YYREEE (reference sequence). CDR3 in amino acids: CASSPGLTGVGEQYF. CDR3 DNA sequence: TGTGCCAGCAGCCCTGGCTTGACAGGGGTGGGCGAGCAGTACTTC.

For this clone: At one of its ends the junction is not consistent with the germline gene, which may arise from a read error. The chain links TRBV9 to TRBJ2-6; the match to TRBD2 covers 7 bases. From germline, CDR1 is SGDLS and CDR2 YYNGEE. The CDR3 sequence is 15 residues long. The CDR3 loop is CASRSGRAGANGLTF. The CDR3 DNA is TGTGCCAGCAGGTCAGGGAGGGCTGGGGCCAACGGCCTGACTTTC.

This clone was found once. The V gene is TRBV7-2, the J gene TRBJ2-2, with 8 bases fitting TRBD1. The V gene's germline CDR1 is SGHTA and CDR2 FQGNSA. J gave up 1 base and V 1 base, and 5 bases lay outside the gene matches. The CDR3 has 17 residues. CDR3 DNA sequence: TGTGCCAGCAGCTTAGGATTGGGACAGGAGAACACCGGGGAGCTGTTTTTT. This sequence encodes CASSLGLGQENTGELFF.

This chain connects TRBV5-5 to TRBJ2-3; 7 nucleotides match TRBD1. Germline CDR1 SGHKS, CDR2 YYEKEE (reference sequence). Germline trimming cut 7 bases from V and 3 bases from J; bases unmatched to any gene: 20. CDR3 length: 18 amino acids. This CDR3 reads CASHSRRADRVETDTQYF. Written as DNA, the CDR3 is TGTGCCAGCCACTCGCGTAGAGCCGACAGGGTTGAGACAGATACGCAGTATTTT.